The sequence of this T cell receptor beta chain was determined in a study of T cells expressing NK-cell markers. Study-level points and caveats: Topping the CD3+CD56-NKG2C+ fraction as well were these clonotypes, in a few donors. Questions lingered over whether expanded NKG2C+ T cell clones were HCMV-specific.

About this clonotype: What it binds is unknown.

UMIs accompanied the 5'RACE template switching by which TCR beta cDNA was made. TCRdb reprocessed the 5' RACE reads and stores each CDR3 protein as one record, lacking DNA. The table gives roughly 150,000 distinct CDR3 sequences; the top ten clones make up 18% of it. This clonotype was obtained from a woman between 18 and 69 years old in good health. The material sequenced was blood T cells: a sorted CD56 or NKG2C T cell subset, CD4+ or CD8+ T cells, or bulk PBMC T cells (not recorded which).

CDR3 sequence: CASSNGRLSSGNTIYF. V and J are TRBV6-5 and TRBJ1-3. The germline V gene encodes CDR1 MNHEY and CDR2 SVGAGI. CDR3 length: 16 residues.